This TCR beta chain was recorded in a study of somatic mutations in cytotoxic T cells in rheumatoid arthritis. Study context: Selected T-cell populations stained with V beta antibodies were isolated by flow sorting to nearly 100% purity; these included V beta1+ cells subjected to TCRB sequencing. General observations from the study: Some patients, about an eighth of the roughly 65, had a largest CD8+ clone that exceeded 20% of CD8+ cells.

On this clone: Its antigen is still unknown.

Germline V gene lookup returns CDR1 LGHNA and CDR2 YSLEER. V gave up 4 bases and J gave up 2 bases; unmatched junction bases: 13. The CDR3 loop spans 17 amino acids. The protocol was immunoSEQ multiplex PCR, while the TCRdb copy is restricted to in-frame clones and leaves out a portion. In the table there are 20,000 to 25,000 clones, approximately 86% of which are singletons. The chain employs TRBV4-3 and TRBJ2-7, with 8 bases identical to TRBD2. The origin of this receptor is a woman in her forties or fifties in good health. The sequenced sample was CD8+ T cells sorted from blood. The CDR3 DNA reads TGCGCCAGCAGCCCTAATACGGGCGGGGGGCTTCCCTACGAGCAGTACTTC. This translates into CASSPNTGGGLPYEQYF.